This T cell receptor (beta chain) stems from a study of CD8+CD57+ T cells in acquired aplastic anemia. Turning to the study itself: Sorted CD4+ and CD8+ cell DNA averaged about 3 ug. CD4+ reads averaged approximately 11 million in healthy donors.

Points from the study as a whole: A set of twenty-nine CD8+ CDR3 sequences was shared between patients and controls, and these sequences appeared highly expressed in patients.

Genomic DNA, the template, was used for profiling of the TCR beta VDJ and CDR3. MiXCR was run by TCRdb on the reads, yielding one entry per CDR3 protein. The sample has some 200,000 distinct CDR3 sequences, under 65% seen once. From germline, CDR1 is DFQATT and CDR2 SNEGSKA (reference sequence). The CDR3 runs 16 residues. With 6 bases removed from V and 1 base from J, the gap between germline ends came to 19 bases. Notes on this clonotype: Its specificity is not known.

The clonotype comes from a human donor in good health. This chain joins TRBV20-1 and TRBJ2-1, with TRBD2 as a possible D gene (6 bases). Specimen: sorted CD4+, CD8+, or CD8+CD57+ T cells (not recorded which) from PBMCs. The CDR3, as DNA: TGCAGTGCCACCCTTGCGGGGAGTGGGTCCTACAATGAGCAGTTCTTC. Encoded protein: CSATLAGSGSYNEQFF.